This T cell receptor beta chain was recorded in a study of response to subunit inactivated influenza vaccine. Study conclusions and caveats: The authors proposed limited new T cell recruitment per seasonal influenza vaccination.

One entry per CDR3 protein results from TCRdb running MiXCR on the RT-PCR reads. The data show some 480,000 distinct CDR3 sequences, approximately 9.9% seen once. This clonotype has just a few counts. Its antigen is currently unknown. The sequenced sample was PBMCs from blood, obtained 40 to 50 days after vaccination. This clonotype originated in a man between 45 and 60 years old who received an inactivated influenza vaccine.

CDR3 nucleotides: TGTGCCAGCAGCTTAGGGTGGGGGGCGCCGACTGAAGCTTTCTTT. Translation: CASSLGWGAPTEAFF. This chain connects TRBV7-2 to TRBJ1-1, with D tentatively TRBD1 (6 bases). V was shortened by 1 base and J by 5 bases, with 14 bases between the two germline ends. CDR3 length equals 15 residues. Germline V gene data show CDR1 as SGHTA and CDR2 as FQGNSA.